The entry that follows covers one TCR beta chain sequence. Assay used: immunoSEQ multiplex PCR; TCRdb lists only in-frame clones, some missing. The sample includes under 200,000 clones, over 90% seen only once; the top ten take around 0.92%. Germline V gives CDR1 MNHNS, CDR2 SASEGT. The CDR3 is made up of 15 amino acids. V gave up 0 bases and J gave up 3 bases, with 9 bases separating them. This sample was included in a study of control samples from healthy donors and cancer patients. The sequenced sample was blood. This TCR was recovered from a woman aged 25 to 45 in good health. V and J are TRBV6-1 and TRBJ1-5; the D is unclear. CDR3 sequence: CASSEALGNNQPQHF. The DNA for the CDR3 is TGTGCCAGCAGTGAAGCTCTGGGAAACAATCAGCCCCAGCATTTT.